This T cell receptor beta chain comes out of a study of regulatory T cells in long-lasting Graves disease. The germline V and J ends were trimmed by 2 bases and 2 bases, with 13 bases remaining between them. Germline V CDR1 and CDR2: LNHDA, SQIVND (reference sequence). The length of the CDR3 is 15 residues. The time point denotes: persistent/refractory GD, antithyroid drugs over 5 years with positive TRAb. TCR sequences were obtained from RNA taken from PBMCs. To make TCR beta libraries, researchers used iRepertoire HTBI primers and Arm-PCR of CDR3 regions. Via MiXCR, TCRdb re-called the multiplex PCR reads, giving one row per CDR3 protein. Counted here are roughly 400,000 distinct CDR3 sequences, less than 25% occurring once; the ten biggest clones make up around 20%. Broader study findings: Shared public clonotypes totalled around 2,900 in persistent patients, compared with about 970 in new patients. Persistent disease exhibited a predilection for TRBV28, TRBJ1-2 and TRBJ2-5.

Points on this clonotype: The antigen remains unidentified.

The rearrangement joins TRBV19 to TRBJ2-7, with D possibly TRBD2 on 6 matching bases. This TCR was recovered from a female donor with Graves disease. The material sequenced was peripheral blood mononuclear cells (PBMCs), taken when the disease was refractory, from a patient treated with antithyroid drugs. The CDR3 is CASSIWGDLAYEQYF. The CDR3 nucleotides are TGTGCCAGTAGTATATGGGGGGACCTAGCCTACGAGCAGTACTTC.